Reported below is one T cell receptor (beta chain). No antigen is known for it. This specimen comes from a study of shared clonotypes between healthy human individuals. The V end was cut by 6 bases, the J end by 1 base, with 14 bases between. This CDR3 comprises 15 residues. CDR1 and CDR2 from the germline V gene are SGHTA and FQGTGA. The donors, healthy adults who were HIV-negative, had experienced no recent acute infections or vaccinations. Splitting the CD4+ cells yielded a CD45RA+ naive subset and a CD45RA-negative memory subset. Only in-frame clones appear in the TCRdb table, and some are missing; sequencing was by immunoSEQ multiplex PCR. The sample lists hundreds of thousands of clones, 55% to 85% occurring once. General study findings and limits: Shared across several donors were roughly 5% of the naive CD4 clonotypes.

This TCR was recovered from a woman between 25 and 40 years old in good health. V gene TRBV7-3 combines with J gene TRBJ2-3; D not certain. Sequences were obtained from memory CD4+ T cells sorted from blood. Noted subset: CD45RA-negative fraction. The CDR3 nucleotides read TGTGCCAGCAGTCCTAGTGCGTTAGGCACAGATACGCAGTATTTT. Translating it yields CASSPSALGTDTQYF.